These T cell receptor beta chains were read from a single sample in a study of vaccination and CD4 T cells after COVID-19. TCRdb redid the calling of the PCR reads with MiXCR, one entry per CDR3 protein. The table shows under 25,000 distinct CDR3 sequences, with over 45% occurring only once. These receptors' antigens are unknown. Material: cultured CD4+ T cells from blood. The receptors originated from a human donor with COVID-19. Each CDR3 is given with its conserved first and last residue. Clone size is shown for a subset of rows, as once, few, many or a class of expanded clone.

clone_size j_call v_call cdr3_aa
. TRBJ2-3 TRBV12-3/TRBV12-4 CASSRTDRITDTQYF
. TRBJ2-3 TRBV20-1 CSARPGQITDTQYF
. TRBJ2-5 TRBV5-6 CASSFRAPKETQYF
. TRBJ2-2 TRBV27 CASSLSWGTGELFF
. TRBJ2-3 TRBV6-1 CASTRGTGVADTQYF
. TRBJ1-1 TRBV5-1 CASKGGGTEAFF
. TRBJ2-1 TRBV28 CASSFGGPIEQFF
. TRBJ2-5 TRBV11-1 CASSTTRGMETQYF
once TRBJ2-5 TRBV6-1 CASSEGYRGQETQYF
. TRBJ2-5 TRBV7-9 CASSFLAGAETQYF
medium-sized TRBJ1-1 TRBV7-3 CASSPTPGAEAFF
. TRBJ1-1 TRBV6-1 CASTPLANAGGAFF
. TRBJ2-3 TRBV10-1 CASSDRRGGADTQYF
. TRBJ2-5 TRBV24-1 CATSDPTHQETQYF
. TRBJ1-5 TRBV19 CASSIRRVGQPQHF
. TRBJ1-3 TRBV20-1 CSAPGPQGGNTIYF
. TRBJ2-7 TRBV7-3 CASSHRELEQYF
few TRBJ1-5 TRBV6-1 CASPGPDLWQPQHF
. TRBJ2-5 TRBV6-5 CASSYLETQYF
. TRBJ1-5 TRBV6-1 CASSAYGNSNQPQHF
. TRBJ1-2 TRBV5-1 CASSEDSNYGYTF
. TRBJ1-4 TRBV28 CASSFYGGGEKLFF
few TRBJ2-6 TRBV20-1 CSALGRSSGANVLTF
few TRBJ1-5 TRBV6-1 CASSPGQGARPQHF
few TRBJ1-2 TRBV6-1 CASSELIQGSGYTF
. TRBJ1-1 TRBV19 CARGTGGQNTEAFF
. TRBJ1-1 TRBV6-2/TRBV6-3 CASSYSRMEGSHTEAFF
. TRBJ2-2 TRBV20-1 CSARDPGRGPNTGELFF
. TRBJ2-7 TRBV6-2/TRBV6-3 CASSLRDRDHEQYF
. TRBJ1-6 TRBV5-4 CASSLLGGLVDSPLHF
. TRBJ2-3 TRBV4-1 CASTARTGTGISTDTQYF
. TRBJ2-3 TRBV20-1 CSAGGQGGRTDTQYF
few TRBJ2-7 TRBV7-8 CASSLGQGERVEQYF
. TRBJ2-5 TRBV12-5 CASGWGDSQTQYF
. TRBJ1-6 TRBV6-5 CASSYSGTGGRDSPLHF
. TRBJ2-4 TRBV6-2/TRBV6-3 CASSRTEVRLAKNIQYF
. TRBJ2-3 TRBV27 CASSLSPSASTDTQYF
. TRBJ1-6 TRBV2 CASDPGQSISPLHF
few TRBJ2-3 TRBV21-1 CASSSRLAGGRGTDTQYF
few TRBJ1-1 TRBV6-4 CASSEVRLNTEAFF
. TRBJ1-4 TRBV12-3/TRBV12-4 CASSFYPRNEKLFF
. TRBJ1-5 TRBV7-2 CASSPNLGNQPQHF
few TRBJ1-5 TRBV12-3/TRBV12-4 CASSSTGYQPQHF
. TRBJ2-3 TRBV2 CASSAWQGADTQYF
. TRBJ1-2 TRBV20-1 CSAYFPGGLNGYTF
. TRBJ1-5 TRBV19 CASSIRSGQLYSNQPQHF
. TRBJ1-5 TRBV6-1 CASSARENNQPQHF
once TRBJ2-5 TRBV11-2 CASSSRLAGVETQYF
. TRBJ2-1 TRBV2 CASSEARLAGGNEQFF
. TRBJ1-3 TRBV6-1 CASSAVGNTIYF
. TRBJ1-1 TRBV4-3 CASSQEGDTEAFF
. TRBJ2-5 TRBV5-6 CASRPGGPIPYQETQYF
. TRBJ1-2 TRBV20-1 CSARDGANYGYTF